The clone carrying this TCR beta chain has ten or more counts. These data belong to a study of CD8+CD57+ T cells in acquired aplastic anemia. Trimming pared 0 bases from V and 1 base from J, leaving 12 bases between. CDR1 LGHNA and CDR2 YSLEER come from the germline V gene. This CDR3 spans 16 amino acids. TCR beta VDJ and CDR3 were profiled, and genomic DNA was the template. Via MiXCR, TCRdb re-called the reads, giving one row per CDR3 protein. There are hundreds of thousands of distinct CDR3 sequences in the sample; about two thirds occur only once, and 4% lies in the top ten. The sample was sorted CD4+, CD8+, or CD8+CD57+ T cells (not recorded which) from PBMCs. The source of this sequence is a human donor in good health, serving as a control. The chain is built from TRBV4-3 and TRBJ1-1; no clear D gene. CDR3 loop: CASSQEPHSQNTEAFF. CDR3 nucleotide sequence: TGCGCCAGCAGCCAAGAACCCCACAGCCAGAACACTGAAGCTTTCTTT.